This T cell receptor beta chain was obtained from a study of blood T cell repertoires in COVID-19. Study-level background: Spain, Italy and the United States supplied samples that represented acute and convalescent COVID-19. The cDNA or gDNA used as material had been derived from T cells, B-cell-depleted T cells, or PBMCs.

The germline V and J ends were trimmed by 6 bases and 6 bases, with 12 bases remaining between them. The CDR3 extends over 12 amino acids. In germline, CDR1 is SQVTM, CDR2 ANQGSEA. Enrolment of Seattle patients took place during active infection, and they were followed longitudinally. In the original processing: From reference gene primer amplification, estimates of nucleated cell counts were derived. Some clones are missing from TCRdb's copy, which holds only in-frame ones; the method was immunoSEQ multiplex PCR. Clone size and the V and J calls come from that table; the DNA yielded D and trimming. The sample lists about 140,000 clones; about 85% were seen once.

Sequencing used peripheral blood. This receptor was obtained from a human donor with COVID-19, enrolled during active disease. The donor label of this sample is uncertain. The genes are TRBV29-1 and TRBJ2-1; possible D gene TRBD2, 6 bases. This CDR3 is CSVGEVGNEQFF. The CDR3 coding sequence is TGCAGCGTGGGGGAGGTGGGCAATGAGCAGTTCTTC.